These 4 T cell receptor beta chains came from one sample sequenced in a study of cytomegalovirus exposure and HLA in healthy donors. Clones were read by immunoSEQ multiplex PCR, and TCRdb kept only the in-frame ones, dropping some. The sample lists a few hundred thousand clones, 90% seen once, with approximately 3.1% in the top ten. The sequenced material came from PBMCs. These receptors originate from a woman aged 25-40 years in good health and CMV-seronegative.

J is TRBJ2-7 and V is TRBV11-1; D might be TRBD1 or TRBD2, each matching 6 bases. This CDR3 region has 17 residues. The germline V gene has CDR1 SGHAT and CDR2 FQDESV (reference sequence). V lost 5 bases and J 5 bases, leaving 25 bases between the germline ends. The CDR3 DNA reads TGTGCCAGCAGCAGCTACAGTGGGGGGCGCATTCTCCACGAGCAGTACTTC. Its translation: CASSSYSGGRILHEQYF.

This rearrangement joins TRBV30 to TRBJ1-5; 10 nucleotides agree with TRBD1. Germline assignment: CDR1 GTSNPN and CDR2 SVGIG (reference sequence). CDR3 length: 14 amino acids. The ends lost 3 bases at V and 6 bases at J; junction bases unmatched: 5. CDR3 sequence (DNA): TGTGCCTGGAGCCCGGGACAGGGGTCTCAGCCCCAGCATTTT. It specifies CAWSPGQGSQPQHF.

V gene TRBV6-1 combines with J gene TRBJ2-3; D not certain. The CDR3 totals 12 residues. Germline-derived CDR1 and CDR2 are MNHNS and SASEGT. Trimming left V 5 bases short and J 2 bases short, with 5 bases between. For the CDR3, the DNA is TGTGCCAGCAGTCTCCCCACAGATACGCAGTATTTT. It codes for CASSLPTDTQYF.

The CDR3 region has the DNA TGTGCCAGCAGCTTAGTCGGGTACGGGAGTTTAAATGAGCAGTTCTTC. As protein: CASSLVGYGSLNEQFF. V usage is TRBV7-2 and J usage is TRBJ2-1, with D maybe TRBD2 (6 bases). This CDR3 contains 16 residues. Deletions cut 1 base from V and 7 bases from J, with 17 bases between. Germline values: CDR1 SGHTA, CDR2 FQGNSA.